This entry lists 15 T cell receptor beta chains sequenced from one sample in a study of T cell repertoires in ileal Crohn's disease. Generated by immunoSEQ multiplex PCR, the TCRdb table keeps only in-frame clones and is missing some. The sample comprises approximately 7,700 clones, about 96% of which are singletons, and approximately 0.2% rests with the top ten. The sample taken for sequencing was ileal tissue. These receptors originate from an adult with Crohn's disease.

V gene TRBV7-2 combines with J gene TRBJ2-3, with 12 bases identical to TRBD2. CDR3 length: 19 amino acids. The V segment lost 1 base and the J segment 3 bases; nucleotides outside the gene matches: 11. Germline assignment: CDR1 SGHTA and CDR2 FQGNSA. The CDR3 spells CASSLGGLAGGLRTDTQYF. DNA of the CDR3: TGTGCCAGCAGCTTAGGTGGTCTAGCGGGGGGGCTTAGAACAGATACGCAGTATTTT.

The rearrangement joins TRBV4-1 to TRBJ2-7; TRBD1 aligns across 7 bases. The CDR3 has 15 amino acids. In germline, CDR1 is MGHRA, CDR2 YSYEKL. The J segment lost 3 bases and the V segment lost 0 bases, leaving 5 bases of the junction unmatched. Written as DNA, the CDR3 is TGCGCCAGCAGCCAAGAGGAAGGGGGCGGCTACGAGCAGTACTTC. This translates into CASSQEEGGGYEQYF.

The chain joins TRBV5-1 to TRBJ2-7; 9 bases map to TRBD1. Looked up from germline, CDR1 is SGHRS and CDR2 is YFSETQ. V lost 6 bases, J lost 6 bases, and 10 bases stayed unmatched. CDR3 length: 14 residues. The CDR3 here is CASNHQDRGREQYF. For the CDR3, the DNA is TGCGCCAGCAACCATCAGGACAGGGGCCGCGAGCAGTACTTC.

This chain joins TRBV4-1 and TRBJ1-2; D is uncertain. The CDR3 is 16 amino acids. The V end was cut by 3 bases, the J end by 8 bases, with 22 bases between. CDR1 is MGHRA, CDR2 YSYEKL, per germline. The CDR3 spells CASSHDITTPTRGYTF. DNA of the CDR3: TGCGCCAGCAGCCACGATATTACCACACCAACTAGGGGCTACACCTTC.

The chain joins TRBV15 to TRBJ2-5; 10 bases agree with TRBD2. The CDR3 spans 16 residues. Germline CDR1 is LNHNV and CDR2 is YYDKDF (reference sequence). V dropped 0 bases and J dropped 7; count of bases not matched to a gene: 8. The CDR3 spells CATSRDISSGGRTQYF. The CDR3 region has the DNA TGTGCCACCAGCAGAGATATCTCTAGCGGGGGTCGGACCCAGTACTTC. Combining the CDR3 with reference TRBV15 and TRBJ2-5 gives the whole variable domain DAMVIQNPRYQVTQFGKPVTLSCSQTLNHNVMYWYQQKSSQAPKLLFHYYDKDFNNEADTPDNFQSRRPNTSFCFLDIRSPGLGDTAMYLCATSRDISSGGRTQYFGPGTRLLVL.

The chain couples TRBV9 to TRBJ1-1; possibly TRBD1 for D (6 bases). Trimming took off 4 bases at V and 4 bases at J, with 17 bases between the two ends. Germline-derived CDR1 and CDR2 are SGDLS and YYNGEE. The CDR3 is made up of 15 amino acids. The CDR3: CASSPRGGLGTEAFF. The DNA for the CDR3 is TGTGCCAGCAGCCCCCGGGGGGGGCTTGGCACTGAAGCTTTCTTT.

This rearrangement joins TRBV6-6 to TRBJ1-1, with TRBD1 matching 7 bases. V was clipped by 6 bases and J by 2 bases; unmatched bases: 6. The CDR3 sequence is 14 residues long. Germline V gene data show CDR1 as MNHNY and CDR2 as SVGAGI (reference sequence). The CDR3 is CASSATGENTEAFF. CDR3 bases: TGTGCCAGCAGCGCTACAGGGGAAAACACTGAAGCTTTCTTT.

The V gene is TRBV29-1, the J gene TRBJ2-5; maybe TRBD2 (7 bases). The CDR3 runs 12 residues. Germline lookup yields CDR1 SQVTM and CDR2 ANQGSEA. This chain's CDR3 is CSAGRGAETQYF. The CDR3 DNA is TGCAGTGCTGGACGGGGGGCGGAGACCCAGTACTTC.

The V and J genes are TRBV7-2 and TRBJ1-4; 8 nucleotides line up with TRBD1. This CDR3 is 17 amino acids long. V shed 2 bases and J 6 bases; nucleotides not matched to a gene: 11. The germline CDR1 and CDR2 sequences are SGHTA and FQGNSA. The CDR3 region has the DNA TGTGCCAGCAGCTTATTTCGGATAGGGACAGGTGATGAAAAACTGTTTTTT. This translates into CASSLFRIGTGDEKLFF.

The rearrangement links TRBV5-4 to TRBJ2-5, with unresolved D. In germline, CDR1 is SGHNT, CDR2 YYREEE (reference sequence). The CDR3 runs 13 residues. Trimming left V 4 bases short and J 1 base short, with 8 bases between. CDR3: CASSPVSQETQYF. The CDR3 DNA reads as TGTGCCAGCAGCCCCGTGTCCCAAGAGACCCAGTACTTC.

The rearrangement joins TRBV27 to TRBJ2-5; D is perhaps TRBD2 (6 bases). Germline CDR1 reads MNHEY; CDR2 reads SMNVEV (reference sequence). Trimming stripped 2 bases from V and 5 bases from J, with 9 bases between. CDR3 size: 13 residues. DNA of the CDR3: TGTGCCAGCAGTTTAGGGGGGAGGGAGACCCAGTACTTC. Translation gives CASSLGGRETQYF.

The chain carries TRBV5-4 and TRBJ2-4, with 7 bases identical to TRBD1. CDR1 is SGHNT, CDR2 YYREEE, per germline (reference sequence). This CDR3 spans 16 amino acids. Trimming took 3 bases from V and 0 from J; bases not matched to a gene: 6. CDR3 region: CASSSTGSLAKNIQYF. The CDR3 coding sequence is TGTGCCAGCAGCTCGACAGGGTCCTTAGCCAAAAACATTCAGTACTTC.

This chain connects TRBV4-3 to TRBJ1-1; D is unresolved. The V gene lost 1 base and the J gene lost 4 bases, with 13 bases spanning the gap. This CDR3 region has 15 residues. The V gene's germline CDR1 is LGHNA and CDR2 YSLEER. CDR3 bases: TGCGCCAGCAGCCAAGCGCAGGTCATGGGCACTGAAGCTTTCTTT. Its protein is CASSQAQVMGTEAFF.

The V gene is TRBV5-1, the J gene TRBJ2-2; maybe TRBD1 (6 bases). The length of the CDR3 is 18 residues. The ends were cut back, 2 bases at V and 0 bases at J, with 17 bases in the middle. Germline CDR1 and CDR2: SGHRS and YFSETQ. As DNA, the CDR3 is TGCGCCAGCAGCTTACGACAGGACGTCTCTACGAACACCGGGGAGCTGTTTTTT. Translation: CASSLRQDVSTNTGELFF.

The table lists this clone with a count of one. The chain is built from TRBV7-2 and TRBJ2-2; 11 bases are a match to TRBD2. Germline CDR1 is SGHTA and CDR2 is FQGNSA. The trim removed 3 bases at V and 6 bases at J, leaving 0 bases unmatched. The length of the CDR3 is 14 residues. The CDR3 DNA is TGTGCCAGCAGCTTTAGCGGGGGGGCCGGGGAGCTGTTTTTT. This translates into CASSFSGGAGELFF.